The clone carrying this T cell receptor beta chain appeared a few times. These data come from a study of blood T cell repertoires in COVID-19. TCRdb's copy holds only in-frame clones and misses some; the assay was immunoSEQ multiplex PCR. The top ten clones hold 0.99% of a sample with around 150,000 clones, around 83% of them seen once. The CDR3 consists of 13 residues. CDR1 GTSNPN and CDR2 SVGIG come from the germline V gene (reference sequence). Between the trimmed V and J ends, which lost 0 bases and 4 bases, there was a span of 8 bases. This clonotype originated in a man between 18 and 35 years old with acute or convalescent COVID-19. The source material was peripheral blood. The V call is TRBV30, the J call TRBJ2-3, with a weak D call TRBD1 (5 bases). The CDR3 nucleotides are TGTGCCTGGAGTGTATCGACAGCAGATACGCAGTATTTT. Encoded protein: CAWSVSTADTQYF. The full variable domain, its missing parts supplied by reference TRBV30 and TRBJ2-3, is SQTIHQWPATLVQPVGSPLSLECTVEGTSNPNLYWYRQAAGRGLQLLFYSVGIGQISSEVPQNLSASRPQDRQFILSSKKLLLSDSGFYLCAWSVSTADTQYFGPGTRLTVL.